Each of the 17 T cell receptor beta chains below was sequenced from the same sample in a study of blood T cell repertoires in COVID-19. Assay used: immunoSEQ multiplex PCR; TCRdb lists only in-frame clones, some missing. The table shows under 300,000 clones, with about 87% occurring only once. What was sequenced was PBMCs or T cells enriched from blood (not recorded which). The source of these receptors is a woman aged 40 to 50 with acute COVID-19.

This rearrangement joins TRBV7-9 to TRBJ2-3; no definite D call. V was clipped by 1 base and J by 4 bases, with 6 bases between them. CDR3 size: 13 residues. Germline lookup yields CDR1 SEHNR and CDR2 FQNEAQ (reference sequence). The CDR3 region is CASSLDSADTQYF. The DNA of the CDR3 is TGTGCCAGCAGCTTAGACAGTGCAGATACGCAGTATTTT.

The chain links TRBV4-3 to TRBJ2-7; 10 bases align to TRBD1. The CDR3 loop spans 15 amino acids. V lost 4 bases to trimming and J lost 2 bases; unmatched junction nucleotides: 5. CDR1 LGHNA and CDR2 YSLEER come from the germline V gene. For the CDR3, the DNA is TGCGCCAGCAGCCTTGGGACAGGGGAGCCCTACGAGCAGTACTTC. It is translated as CASSLGTGEPYEQYF.

This chain uses TRBV4-1 with TRBJ1-1; D is ambiguous. CDR1 and CDR2 from the germline V gene are MGHRA and YSYEKL. This CDR3 is 11 amino acids long. V was cut by 3 bases and J by 11 bases, with 10 bases left in between. Written as DNA, the CDR3 is TGCGCCAGCAGCCATTCTCGAGGCGCTTTCTTT. This gives the protein CASSHSRGAFF.

This chain uses TRBV28 with TRBJ2-7, with 7 bases that match TRBD2. Germline V gene data show CDR1 as MDHEN and CDR2 as SYDVKM. This CDR3 is built from 13 residues. V dropped 4 bases and J dropped 3; count of bases not matched to a gene: 3. The CDR3 loop reads CASSWGGGYEQYV. CDR3 bases: TGTGCCAGCAGTTGGGGGGGAGGCTACGAGCAGTACGTC.

The rearrangement links TRBV18 to TRBJ1-6; unclear D gene. Trimming shortened V by 5 bases and J by 9 bases, and 14 bases separated the two germline ends. Looked up from germline, CDR1 is KGHSH and CDR2 is LQKENI. The CDR3 has 14 residues. CDR3 coding DNA: TGTGCCAGCTCATCCGGGGTAGAGGTTTCACCCCTCCACTTT. This translates into CASSSGVEVSPLHF.

CDR3 nucleotide sequence: TGCGCCAGCAGCAAAGCTTGGACAGACAATTCACCCCTCCACTTT. Residues: CASSKAWTDNSPLHF. The rearrangement uses TRBV4-1 and TRBJ1-6; the D gene is possibly TRBD1 (6 bases). With 5 bases removed from V and 7 bases from J, the gap between germline ends came to 15 bases. In germline, CDR1 is MGHRA, CDR2 YSYEKL. The length of the CDR3 is 15 residues.

The chain uses TRBV6-1 and TRBJ1-2, with TRBD1 identical over 8 bases. The germline V gene encodes CDR1 MNHNS and CDR2 SASEGT. V gave up 1 base and J gave up 5 bases; unmatched junction bases: 6. CDR3 length: 15 amino acids. The CDR3 bases are TGTGCCAGCAGTGAAGGTATCGGACAGGGATATGGCTACACCTTC. This codes for CASSEGIGQGYGYTF.

This clone was seen once. The V call is TRBV4-3, the J call TRBJ1-2; TRBD1 matches at 10 bases. CDR1 is LGHNA and CDR2 is YSLEER in the germline V gene. The CDR3 runs to 18 residues. V lost 3 bases, J lost 2 bases, and 12 bases stayed unmatched. Here the CDR3 DNA reads TGCGCCAGCAGCCATACCGGGACAGGGGATTTTGGAAACTATGGCTACACCTTC. It encodes CASSHTGTGDFGNYGYTF.

The chain combines TRBV18 with TRBJ1-2; 9 bases are a match to TRBD1. The length of the CDR3 is 15 residues. Germline V gene sequence: CDR1 KGHSH, CDR2 LQKENI. V lost 4 bases to trimming and J lost 4 bases; unmatched junction nucleotides: 7. CDR3 bases: TGTGCCAGCTCACAAACAGGGGGCGAGGGCTATGGCTACACCTTC. It codes for CASSQTGGEGYGYTF.

The gene calls are TRBV7-8 and TRBJ1-2; TRBD1 is a possible D gene (5 bases). Trimming removed 5 bases at V and 1 base at J, with 14 bases between. Per the germline V gene, CDR1 is SGHVS and CDR2 is FQNEAQ. The CDR3 has 15 residues. The CDR3, as DNA: TGTGCCAGCAGCCCTACTCCAGGGCATAACTATGGCTACACCTTC. This translates into CASSPTPGHNYGYTF.

The chain links TRBV5-4 to TRBJ1-3; 9 positions match TRBD1. V shed 0 bases, J shed 10 bases, and the junction held 8 bases outside the gene matches. CDR3 size: 15 residues. The V gene's germline CDR1 is SGHNT and CDR2 YYREEE (reference sequence). CDR3 sequence: CASSLAVGQGTTIYF. The CDR3, as DNA: TGTGCCAGCAGCTTGGCAGTGGGACAGGGAACGACCATATATTTT.

V and J are TRBV3-1 (or the pseudogene TRBV3-2) and TRBJ2-3; TRBD1 agrees at 8 bases. The CDR3 runs 15 residues. From germline, CDR1 is LGHDT and CDR2 YNNKEL (reference sequence). Unmatched junction bases numbered 9, after V lost 4 bases and J lost 6 bases. The CDR3 bases are TGTGCCAGCAGCCGCGTACCAGGGGGCTCCGATACGCAGTATTTT. Its translation: CASSRVPGGSDTQYF.

The rearrangement uses TRBV29-1 and TRBJ1-2; D might be TRBD1 (5 bases). The CDR3 contains 14 residues. V gave up 6 bases and J gave up 6 bases, with 20 bases separating them. CDR1 is SQVTM and CDR2 is ANQGSEA in the germline V gene. The CDR3 DNA sequence: TGCAGCGTCGGCCTCAGGGAGGCGGCAAATGGCTACACCTTC. Translation gives CSVGLREAANGYTF.

The J gene is TRBJ1-6, the V gene TRBV7-2, with TRBD1 matching 7 bases. With V trimmed by 5 bases and J by 5 bases, 6 bases remained unmatched. The CDR3 is made up of 15 amino acids. Germline CDR1 and CDR2: SGHTA and FQGNSA. The CDR3 sequence is CASSATGTDNSPLHF. The DNA for the CDR3 is TGTGCCAGCAGCGCTACCGGGACAGATAATTCACCCCTCCACTTT.

The rearrangement links TRBV21-1 to TRBJ2-7; TRBD2, as called in the table, went unchecked against the DNA. TRBV21-1 is assigned pseudogene status. The CDR3 contains 19 residues. The CDR3 region has the DNA TGTGCCAGCAGCAAAGGTACAGAAACTAGCGGGAGGGCCTTTGGGGAGCAGTACGTC. Translating it yields CASSKGTETSGRAFGEQYV.

This clone was seen just once. This sequence joins TRBV27 and TRBJ1-4, with unresolved D. V was cut by 4 bases and J by 8 bases, with 14 bases left in between. The CDR3 covers 14 residues. The germline V gene encodes CDR1 MNHEY and CDR2 SMNVEV (reference sequence). CDR3 loop: CASSSAGVGEKLFF. The CDR3 nucleotides are TGTGCCAGCAGTTCAGCGGGAGTTGGGGAAAAACTGTTTTTT. Together with reference TRBV27 and TRBJ1-4, the CDR3 gives the full variable domain: EAQVTQNPRYLITVTGKKLTVTCSQNMNHEYMSWYRQDPGLGLRQIYYSMNVEVTDKGDVPEGYKVSRKEKRNFPLILESPSPNQTSLYFCASSSAGVGEKLFFGSGTQLSVL.

This clone was observed once. This chain uses TRBV5-1 with TRBJ1-2; maybe TRBD1 (5 bases). The CDR3 has 14 residues. Germline loops: CDR1 SGHRS, CDR2 YFSETQ. Trimming pared 4 bases from V and 10 bases from J, leaving 20 bases between. CDR3 residues: CASSPSSSSGDYTF. CDR3 in DNA: TGCGCCAGCAGCCCCTCTTCAAGCTCGGGGGACTACACCTTC.